This T cell receptor beta chain was documented in a study of blood T cells in healthy people across ages. Whole-study results and caveats: Among long-lived donors, naive CD4+ cells were more numerous and diversity higher than in aged donors.

The CDR3 extends over 12 amino acids. Combining a sample-barcoded 5' primer with a J-beta primer mix, a second PCR ran for about 7 to 12 cycles. TCRdb called the 5' RACE reads again in MiXCR, with one record for every CDR3 protein. The repertoire has some 760,000 distinct CDR3 sequences, roughly 25% of them found once; the top ten carry more than 3%. For this clonotype: The antigen is not known. An end of the junction does not agree with germline; a read error may underlie this.

These data also formed part of another study, on T cells of mothers and their children.

The genes are TRBV12-3 or TRBV12-4 and TRBJ2-5; D is uncertain. This clonotype was obtained from a boy younger than 18 in good health. The sample comprised blood. The CDR3 region has the DNA TGTGCCAGCAGTCCCGACAAAGAGGCCCAGTACTTC. Translation: CASSPDKEAQYF.